This entry concerns a single T cell receptor beta chain. Per the original methods: Nucleated cell counts were estimated from reference gene primer amplification. Assay: immunoSEQ multiplex PCR; the TCRdb copy retains only in-frame clones and omits some. V, J and clone size are those of that table, while D and trimming were read from the DNA. Among roughly 250,000 clones listed, under 90% were seen once. Trimming removed 4 bases at V and 0 bases at J, with 22 bases between. The CDR3 consists of 18 residues. The germline CDR1 and CDR2 sequences are SGHDT and YYEEEE. The data originate from a study of blood T cell repertoires in COVID-19. Study summary: Sites across the United States, Italy and Spain contributed samples from acute and convalescent COVID-19. T cells, B-cell-depleted T cells, or PBMCs supplied cDNA or gDNA.

The clonotype originates from a human donor in a cohort sampled during active COVID-19. The chain combines TRBV5-6 with TRBJ1-2, with D possibly TRBD1 on 5 matching bases. The sample taken for sequencing was peripheral blood. The CDR3 region is CASSPLGGSRAANYGYTF. CDR3 nucleotide sequence: TGTGCCAGCAGCCCGCTCGGGGGGTCCCGGGCAGCTAACTATGGCTACACCTTC.